A selection of T cell receptor beta chains follows, all from one sample in a study of graft-versus-host responses after intestinal transplantation. The data were produced by immunoSEQ multiplex PCR, yet TCRdb's version contains in-frame clones alone and is incomplete. Found here are under 20,000 clones, approximately 90% of them singletons; the top ten hold 1.5% to 2.5%. This specimen was PBMCs, taken 350 to 400 days after transplant. These receptors all come from a human patient who received an intestinal transplant, so some T cells may come from the graft donor. CDR3s include the opening cysteine and the closing phenylalanine or tryptophan. A D gene is named only where the DNA matches it firmly. Not all rows give a size; the values are once, few, many and, for expanded clones, a class.

>NA|TRBJ2-7|TRBV15|NA
CATSIGGAAGEQYF
TGTGCCACCAGCATCGGAGGGGCGGCAGGCGAGCAGTACTTC
>NA|TRBJ1-2|TRBV7-9|NA
CASSLERARGYTF
TGTGCCAGCAGCTTGGAGAGGGCTCGGGGCTACACCTTC
>NA|TRBJ2-7|TRBV29-1|TRBD2
CSALGGSYEQYF
TGCAGCGCCCTCGGGGGGTCCTACGAGCAGTACTTC
>once|TRBJ1-1|TRBV6-1|NA
CASLNDGNTEAFF
TGTGCCAGCCTGAATGACGGGAACACTGAAGCTTTCTTT
>NA|TRBJ2-1|TRBV13|NA
CASSSYEVGSQFF
TGTGCCAGCAGCTCATATGAGGTGGGCAGTCAATTCTTC
>NA|TRBJ1-1|TRBV6-6|NA
CASSYFRQRNTEAFF
TGTGCCAGCAGTTACTTTCGGCAGAGAAACACTGAAGCTTTCTTT
>NA|TRBJ2-1|TRBV28|NA
CATRTHEQFF
TGTGCCACCCGAACCCATGAGCAGTTCTTC
>NA|TRBJ2-5|TRBV29-1|NA
CSVRNGQQETQYF
TGCAGCGTTCGCAACGGACAGCAAGAGACCCAGTACTTC
>NA|TRBJ1-3|TRBV28|TRBD1
CASSSDRAGNTIYF
TGTGCCAGCAGTTCGGACAGGGCTGGAAACACCATATATTTT
>NA|TRBJ1-5|TRBV6-5|TRBD1
CASSTRTGDQPQHF
TGTGCCAGCAGCACCCGGACAGGGGATCAGCCCCAGCATTTT
>NA|TRBJ1-6|TRBV5-4|TRBD1
CASSSDRGNSPLHF
TGTGCCAGCAGCTCCGACAGGGGTAATTCACCCCTCCACTTT
>NA|TRBJ2-3|TRBV2|NA
CASSEQEGATQYF
TGTGCCAGCAGTGAACAGGAGGGTGCTACGCAGTATTTT
>once|TRBJ2-7|TRBV5-5|NA
CASSLVRDEQYF
TGTGCCAGCAGCTTGGTCAGGGACGAGCAGTACTTC
>once|TRBJ2-7|TRBV6-4|NA
CAAKGDEQYF
TGTGCCGCGAAAGGCGACGAGCAGTACTTC
>NA|TRBJ2-7|TRBV4-2|TRBD2
CASSQGPSGIYEQYF
TGTGCCAGCAGCCAAGGGCCTAGCGGGATCTACGAGCAGTACTTC
>NA|TRBJ2-5|TRBV9|TRBD2
CASSLTGLAGETQYF
TGTGCCAGCAGCCTGACGGGACTAGCAGGGGAGACCCAGTACTTC
>NA|TRBJ2-7|TRBV6-6|TRBD1
CASSRTGGEQYF
TGTGCCAGCAGCCGGACAGGGGGCGAGCAGTACTTC
>NA|TRBJ2-1|TRBV11-3|NA
CASRNIPWSSYNEQFF
TGTGCCAGCAGAAACATTCCGTGGAGCTCCTACAATGAGCAGTTCTTC
>NA|TRBJ2-1|TRBV15|TRBD1
CATSGTGSSYNEQFF
TGTGCCACCAGCGGGACAGGAAGCTCCTACAATGAGCAGTTCTTC
>once|TRBJ2-7|TRBV19|NA
CASSIALSDTYEQYF
TGTGCCAGTAGTATCGCCCTTAGTGATACCTACGAGCAGTACTTC
>NA|TRBJ1-6|TRBV13|NA
CASSLGGSPLHF
TGTGCCAGCAGCTTGGGGGGTTCACCCCTCCACTTT
>NA|TRBJ1-1|TRBV6-1|NA
CASSSGSGTEAFF
TGTGCCAGCAGTTCGGGATCAGGAACTGAAGCTTTCTTT
>NA|TRBJ1-2|TRBV27|TRBD1
CASSTHRGRNYGYTF
TGTGCCAGCAGTACTCACAGGGGGCGGAACTATGGCTACACCTTC
>NA|TRBJ2-7|TRBV6-6|NA
CASSYSTGEVLYEQYF
TGTGCCAGCAGTTACTCTACAGGGGAGGTACTCTACGAGCAGTACTTC
>few|TRBJ2-7|TRBV9|TRBD1
CASSVTPTGEQYF
TGTGCCAGCAGCGTCACCCCGACAGGGGAGCAGTACTTC
>NA|TRBJ2-3|TRBV11-2|NA
CASSLGTVVTDTQYF
TGTGCCAGCAGCTTAGGGACAGTTGTAACAGATACGCAGTATTTT
>once|TRBJ1-4|TRBV19|NA
CASSQTGPNEKLFF
TGTGCCAGTAGTCAGACAGGACCAAATGAAAAACTGTTTTTT
>NA|TRBJ2-1|TRBV4-2|NA
CASSQDFGGPKYEQFF
TGTGCCAGCAGCCAAGATTTCGGGGGCCCAAAATATGAGCAGTTCTTC
>NA|TRBJ2-1|TRBV11-2|TRBD2
CASSLGASGSTDNEQFF
TGTGCCAGCAGCTTAGGGGCTAGCGGGAGTACAGACAATGAGCAGTTCTTC
>NA|TRBJ1-1|TRBV6-1|NA
CASGSGTVNTEAFF
TGTGCCAGCGGCTCCGGGACGGTGAACACTGAAGCTTTCTTT
>NA|TRBJ1-4|TRBV2|NA
CASGGIEGNEKLFF
TGTGCCAGCGGTGGGATAGAGGGTAATGAAAAACTGTTTTTT
>NA|TRBJ2-3|TRBV4-2|TRBD2
CASSQDRTSGTDTQYF
TGTGCCAGCAGCCAAGATCGGACTAGCGGGACGGATACGCAGTATTTT
>NA|TRBJ1-3|TRBV5-1|NA
CASSLAGSSGNTIYF
TGCGCCAGCAGCTTGGCGGGGAGCTCTGGAAACACCATATATTTT
>NA|TRBJ2-5|TRBV11-3|TRBD1
CASSPEGARETQYF
TGTGCCAGCAGCCCCGAGGGGGCGCGGGAGACCCAGTACTTC
>NA|TRBJ2-7|TRBV15|NA
CATSRELRGGLYEQYF
TGTGCCACCAGCAGAGAGCTGAGAGGGGGTTTGTACGAGCAGTACTTC
>NA|TRBJ2-6|TRBV7-9|NA
CASSLAGAGANVLTF
TGTGCCAGCAGCTTAGCGGGGGCTGGGGCCAACGTCCTGACTTTC